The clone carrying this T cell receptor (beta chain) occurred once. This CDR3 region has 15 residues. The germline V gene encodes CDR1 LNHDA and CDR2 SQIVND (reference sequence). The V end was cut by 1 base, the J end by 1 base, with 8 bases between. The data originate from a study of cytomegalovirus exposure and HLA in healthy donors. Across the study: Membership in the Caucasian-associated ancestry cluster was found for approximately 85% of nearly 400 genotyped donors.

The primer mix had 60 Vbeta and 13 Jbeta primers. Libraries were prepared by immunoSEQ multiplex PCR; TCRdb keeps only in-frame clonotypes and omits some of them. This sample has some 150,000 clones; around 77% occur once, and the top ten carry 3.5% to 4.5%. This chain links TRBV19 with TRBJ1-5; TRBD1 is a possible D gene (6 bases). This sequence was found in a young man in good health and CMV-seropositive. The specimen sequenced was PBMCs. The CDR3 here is CASSIGQASNQPQHF. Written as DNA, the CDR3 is TGTGCCAGTAGTATAGGACAGGCAAGCAATCAGCCCCAGCATTTT.